In its sample, the clone carrying this T cell receptor (beta chain) ranks as medium-sized. What it recognizes is unknown. These data are taken from a study of circulating CD8 cells and anti-PD-1 response in melanoma. Study summary: Treatment was intravenous nivolumab at 3 mg/kg every 2 weeks. General study points: Replicates were generally not done for experiments. TIGIT repertoires were least diverse, DNEG repertoires most diverse.

The QIAseq Immune Repertoire TCR panel built the libraries from roughly 15 ng of total RNA. From the reads, TCRdb called clonotypes with MiXCR, one entry per CDR3 protein. This table holds several hundred distinct CDR3 sequences, over 10% found once. Trimming took 4 bases from V and 9 from J; bases not matched to a gene: 6. CDR1 and CDR2 from the germline V gene are DFQATT and SNEGSKA (reference sequence). This CDR3 is 15 amino acids long. Sorting of live CD3+CD8+TCRalphabeta+ cells by PD-1 and/or TIGIT gave four subsets. Material: CD8+ T cells from PBMCs, obtained at baseline or after one month of anti-PD-1 therapy (not recorded which). The rearrangement joins TRBV20-1 to TRBJ2-1; 16 bases match TRBD2. The clonotype originates from a human donor with melanoma. CDR3: CSATTGTSGGVEQFF. CDR3 in DNA: TGCAGTGCTACGACCGGGACTAGCGGGGGGGTTGAGCAGTTCTTC.